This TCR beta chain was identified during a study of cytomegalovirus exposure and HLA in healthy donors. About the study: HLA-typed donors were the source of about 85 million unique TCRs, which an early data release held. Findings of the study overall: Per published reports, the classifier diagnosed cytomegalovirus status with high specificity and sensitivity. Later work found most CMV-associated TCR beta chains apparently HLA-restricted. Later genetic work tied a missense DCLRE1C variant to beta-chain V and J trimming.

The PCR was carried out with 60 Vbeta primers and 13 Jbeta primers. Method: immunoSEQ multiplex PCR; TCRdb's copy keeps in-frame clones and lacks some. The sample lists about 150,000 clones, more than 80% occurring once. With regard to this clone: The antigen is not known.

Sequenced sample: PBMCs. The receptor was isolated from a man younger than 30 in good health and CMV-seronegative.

CDR3 sequence reads: CASSVFVGDSYEQYF. DNA for the CDR3: TGTGCCAGCAGCGTATTCGTGGGAGATTCCTACGAGCAGTACTTC. The gene calls are TRBV9 and TRBJ2-7, with D possibly matching TRBD2 (5 bases). Germline loops: CDR1 SGDLS, CDR2 YYNGEE. Trimming removed 1 base at V and 1 base at J, with 12 bases between. This CDR3 is built from 15 residues.